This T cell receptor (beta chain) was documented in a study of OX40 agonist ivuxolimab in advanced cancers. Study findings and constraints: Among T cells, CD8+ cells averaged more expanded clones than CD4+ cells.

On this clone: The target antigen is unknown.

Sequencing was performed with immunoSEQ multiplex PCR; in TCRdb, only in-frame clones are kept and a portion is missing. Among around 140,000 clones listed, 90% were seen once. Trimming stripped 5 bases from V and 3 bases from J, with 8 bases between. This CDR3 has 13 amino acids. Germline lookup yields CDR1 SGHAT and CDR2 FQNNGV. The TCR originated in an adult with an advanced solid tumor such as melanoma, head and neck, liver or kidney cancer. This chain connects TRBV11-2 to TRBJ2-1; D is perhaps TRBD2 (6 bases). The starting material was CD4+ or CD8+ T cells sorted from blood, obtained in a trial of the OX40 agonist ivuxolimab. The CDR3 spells CASSTGGYNEQFF. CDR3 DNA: TGTGCCAGCAGCACCGGGGGCTACAATGAGCAGTTCTTC.